This is a list of T cell receptor beta chains from one sample in a study of cytomegalovirus exposure and HLA in healthy donors. The protocol was immunoSEQ multiplex PCR, while the TCRdb copy is restricted to in-frame clones and leaves out a portion. The sample table sets out around 50,000 clones. Sequences were obtained from PBMCs. Receptors originate from a middle-aged woman in good health and CMV-seronegative. Both conserved end residues are part of each CDR3. A D gene is named only where the DNA matches it firmly.

cdr3_aa	cdr3_nt	d_call	j_call	v_call
CASSPVGQSNQPQHF	TGTGCCAGCAGCCCCGTGGGACAAAGCAATCAGCCCCAGCATTTT	NA	TRBJ1-5	TRBV27
CASSPRVDTEAFF	TGTGCCAGCTCTCCCAGGGTGGACACTGAAGCTTTCTTT	NA	TRBJ1-1	TRBV18
CSVGISGGQETQYF	TGCAGCGTTGGTATTAGCGGGGGCCAAGAGACCCAGTACTTC	TRBD2	TRBJ2-5	TRBV29-1
CASNPGRGPDEKLFF	TGTGCCAGCAACCCCGGTAGAGGTCCCGATGAAAAACTGTTTTTT	NA	TRBJ1-4	TRBV5-8
CASSTRQGNPYEQYF	TGCGCCAGCAGCACTAGACAGGGTAATCCCTACGAGCAGTACTTC	TRBD1	TRBJ2-7	TRBV5-1
CASSPGAGGLYQETQYF	TGTGCCAGCAGCCCTGGGGCGGGAGGATTGTACCAAGAGACCCAGTACTTC	TRBD2	TRBJ2-5	TRBV28
CASSSSSPGETQYF	TGCGCCAGCAGCTCTTCATCCCCGGGGGAGACCCAGTACTTC	NA	TRBJ2-5	TRBV5-1
CASSLGQGLTYEQYF	TGCGCCAGCAGCTTGGGACAGGGGTTAACCTACGAGCAGTACTTC	TRBD1	TRBJ2-7	TRBV5-1
CASSYQGSVAMNTEAFF	TGTGCCAGTAGTTATCAGGGGAGCGTCGCCATGAACACTGAAGCTTTCTTT	NA	TRBJ1-1	TRBV19
CASSLESRETQYF	TGTGCCAGCAGCTTGGAATCCCGAGAGACCCAGTACTTC	NA	TRBJ2-5	TRBV5-4
CASSLLGGSSYNEQFF	TGTGCCAGCAGCCTTCTAGGAGGTAGCTCCTACAATGAGCAGTTCTTC	NA	TRBJ2-1	TRBV7-2
CASSDTQDSPLHF	TGTGCCAGTAGTGATACTCAGGATTCACCCCTCCACTTT	NA	TRBJ1-6	TRBV19
CASSRRTGSSTDTQYF	TGTGCCAGCAGCCGGCGGACAGGGTCCAGCACAGATACGCAGTATTTT	TRBD1	TRBJ2-3	TRBV7-2
CAGSDKGQGNYEQYF	TGTGCCGGGAGCGACAAGGGACAGGGGAACTACGAGCAGTACTTC	TRBD1	TRBJ2-7	TRBV30
CSVGRGGGYEQYF	TGCAGCGTTGGGAGGGGAGGGGGCTACGAGCAGTACTTC	NA	TRBJ2-7	TRBV29-1
CASSLIGVSGNTIYF	TGCGCCAGCAGCTTGATAGGGGTCTCTGGAAACACCATATATTTT	NA	TRBJ1-3	TRBV5-1
CASAAGTGAGANVLTF	TGTGCCAGCGCAGCCGGGACAGGGGCTGGGGCCAACGTCCTGACTTTC	TRBD1	TRBJ2-6	TRBV18
CASSRLAGGNNEQFF	TGTGCCAGCAGCCGACTAGCGGGGGGGAACAATGAGCAGTTCTTC	TRBD2	TRBJ2-1	TRBV6-5
CASMGTGNNSPLHF	TGTGCCAGCATGGGGACAGGGAATAATTCACCCCTCCACTTT	TRBD1	TRBJ1-6	TRBV6-1
CASSGQGAEYGYTF	TGTGCCAGCAGTGGACAGGGGGCGGAATATGGCTACACCTTC	TRBD1	TRBJ1-2	TRBV2
CASVPGQGAGNTIYF	TGTGCCAGCGTTCCGGGACAGGGGGCTGGAAACACCATATATTTT	TRBD1	TRBJ1-3	TRBV6-1
CASSPDGTGAETQYF	TGTGCCAGCAGCCCCGATGGGACAGGGGCAGAGACCCAGTACTTC	TRBD1	TRBJ2-5	TRBV7-9
CAWSVLPGDTEAFF	TGTGCCTGGAGTGTACTTCCAGGGGACACTGAAGCTTTCTTT	NA	TRBJ1-1	TRBV30
CASSQESSGVSYEQYF	TGCGCCAGCAGCCAAGAGAGTAGCGGGGTCTCCTACGAGCAGTACTTC	TRBD2	TRBJ2-7	TRBV4-3
CASSLQASSYNSPLHF	TGTGCCAGCAGCTTACAGGCGAGCTCCTATAATTCACCCCTCCACTTT	NA	TRBJ1-6	TRBV7-3
CASSSGQDYGYTF	TGTGCCAGCAGCTCGGGACAGGACTATGGCTACACCTTC	TRBD1	TRBJ1-2	TRBV28
CASSLLQGAGNTEAFF	TGTGCCAGCAGTTTATTGCAGGGGGCGGGCAACACTGAAGCTTTCTTT	TRBD1	TRBJ1-1	TRBV28
CASSSTGERGTEAFF	TGCGCCAGCAGCTCCACAGGGGAAAGGGGCACTGAAGCTTTCTTT	TRBD1	TRBJ1-1	TRBV5-1
CASSLRAGANTGELFF	TGTGCCAGCAGCTTAAGGGCAGGGGCGAACACCGGGGAGCTGTTTTTT	NA	TRBJ2-2	TRBV7-9
CASSPGQGAYEQYF	TGTGCCAGCAGTCCCGGACAGGGGGCTTACGAGCAGTACTTC	TRBD1	TRBJ2-7	TRBV27
CATSAFLESPLHF	TGTGCCACAAGCGCGTTTTTGGAATCACCCCTCCACTTT	NA	TRBJ1-6	TRBV2
CASSPRQGGNQPQHF	TGTGCCAGCTCACCACGGCAGGGAGGTAATCAGCCCCAGCATTTT	NA	TRBJ1-5	TRBV18
CASSLGTRGTYEQYF	TGTGCCAGCAGCCTCGGAACGAGAGGGACCTACGAGCAGTACTTC	NA	TRBJ2-7	TRBV9
CASSLGGTGSSYEQYF	TGTGCCAGCAGCTTAGGGGGGACAGGGTCTTCCTACGAGCAGTACTTC	TRBD1	TRBJ2-7	TRBV7-2
CATGVLAGRTYEQYF	TGTGCCACCGGGGTTCTGGCGGGCCGTACCTACGAGCAGTACTTC	NA	TRBJ2-7	TRBV15
CASKANTGELFF	TGTGCCAGCAAAGCAAACACCGGGGAGCTGTTTTTT	NA	TRBJ2-2	TRBV2
CAWSRQGDQPQHF	TGTGCCTGGAGCCGACAGGGCGATCAGCCCCAGCATTTT	TRBD1	TRBJ1-5	TRBV30
CASSPGLAGVAADTQYF	TGTGCCAGCAGCCCCGGACTAGCGGGGGTGGCAGCAGATACGCAGTATTTT	TRBD2	TRBJ2-3	TRBV11-3
CAYAGARNQPQHF	TGTGCCTATGCAGGGGCAAGGAATCAGCCCCAGCATTTT	NA	TRBJ1-5	TRBV30
CASSPLGQWYTEAFF	TGTGCCAGCTCACCACTAGGACAGTGGTACACTGAAGCTTTCTTT	NA	TRBJ1-1	TRBV18
CASSLRDSYEQYF	TGTGCCAGCAGCTTAAGGGACAGCTACGAGCAGTACTTC	TRBD1	TRBJ2-7	TRBV7-9
CASSQRQRNTEAFF	TGTGCCAGCTCACAGAGACAGCGGAACACTGAAGCTTTCTTT	NA	TRBJ1-1	TRBV18
CASSVAPDRYNEQFF	TGTGCCAGCAGCGTAGCTCCGGACAGGTACAATGAGCAGTTCTTC	TRBD1	TRBJ2-1	TRBV9
CASSLVAPTEAFF	TGTGCCAGCAGTTTGGTGGCCCCCACTGAAGCTTTCTTT	NA	TRBJ1-1	TRBV28
CASSLGAPLEQYF	TGTGCCAGCAGCTTAGGGGCCCCACTCGAGCAGTACTTC	NA	TRBJ2-7	TRBV7-2
CASRRGTAYEQYF	TGTGCCAGCAGACGCGGGACCGCCTACGAGCAGTACTTC	NA	TRBJ2-7	TRBV6-1
CASSLSENTEAFF	TGTGCCAGCAGTTTAAGCGAGAACACTGAAGCTTTCTTT	NA	TRBJ1-1	TRBV27
CASSPLIPGGNQPQHF	TGTGCCAGCAGCCCCTTGATTCCCGGTGGCAATCAGCCCCAGCATTTT	NA	TRBJ1-5	TRBV28
CASSQTGQGHSYEQYF	TGTGCCAGCAGCCAAACCGGACAGGGGCACTCCTACGAGCAGTACTTC	TRBD1	TRBJ2-7	TRBV4-2
CASSVGLAGGVVEAQYF	TGTGCCAGCAGCGTAGGCCTAGCGGGGGGTGTAGTAGAGGCCCAGTACTTC	TRBD2	TRBJ2-5	TRBV9
CASSATGATNEKLFF	TGTGCCAGTAGTGCGACAGGGGCAACTAATGAAAAACTGTTTTTT	TRBD1	TRBJ1-4	TRBV28
CASSPGGGTQYF	TGTGCCAGCAGCCCGGGGGGGGGTACGCAGTATTTT	TRBD2	TRBJ2-3	TRBV7-9
CASSQERTPYGYTF	TGCGCCAGCAGCCAAGAAAGGACACCCTATGGCTACACCTTC	NA	TRBJ1-2	TRBV4-1
CASSPGTGNTDTQYF	TGTGCCAGTAGTCCCGGGACAGGGAACACAGATACGCAGTATTTT	TRBD1	TRBJ2-3	TRBV19
CASSLGYNQPQHF	TGTGCCAGCAGCTTAGGTTACAATCAGCCCCAGCATTTT	NA	TRBJ1-5	TRBV7-2
CASSQDPGGAGAYNEQFF	TGTGCCAGCAGCCAAGACCCCGGAGGGGCGGGAGCCTACAATGAGCAGTTCTTC	TRBD2	TRBJ2-1	TRBV4-2
CASRREGLTDTQYF	TGTGCCAGCAGGCGGGAGGGACTAACAGATACGCAGTATTTT	TRBD2	TRBJ2-3	TRBV6-6
CASSVEDRGWAFF	TGTGCCAGCAGCGTAGAAGACAGGGGGTGGGCTTTCTTT	TRBD1	TRBJ1-1	TRBV9
CASNPGTGRAGELFF	TGTGCCAGCAATCCCGGGACAGGTCGTGCCGGGGAGCTGTTTTTT	TRBD1	TRBJ2-2	TRBV27
CAISESYAQGGGYGYTF	TGTGCCATCAGTGAGTCATATGCCCAGGGAGGGGGCTATGGCTACACCTTC	NA	TRBJ1-2	TRBV10-3